The next 20 T cell receptor beta chains were all read from a single sample in a study of cytomegalovirus exposure and HLA in healthy donors. Primers for the PCR totalled 60 Vbeta and 13 Jbeta. The assay was immunoSEQ multiplex PCR, and TCRdb's table has in-frame clones only and misses some. The sample has roughly 120,000 clones, around two thirds seen once. The sequenced sample was PBMCs. All receptors derive from a woman between 35 and 50 years old in good health and CMV-seropositive.

The chain couples TRBV7-9 to TRBJ2-3, with D perhaps matching TRBD2 (5 bases). CDR3 length: 15 amino acids. The germline V gene has CDR1 SEHNR and CDR2 FQNEAQ (reference sequence). Trimming removed 0 bases at V and 3 bases at J, with 10 bases between. CDR3 residues: CASSLATRGTDTQYF. The CDR3 DNA is TGTGCCAGCAGCTTAGCCACACGAGGGACAGATACGCAGTATTTT.

This clone was detected a few times. The V call is TRBV4-1, the J call TRBJ2-7, with 7 bases aligning to TRBD2. The length of the CDR3 is 14 residues. Germline assignment: CDR1 MGHRA and CDR2 YSYEKL. V was clipped by 4 bases and J by 2 bases; unmatched bases: 5. DNA for the CDR3: TGCGCCAGCAGCCCCGGACTAGGACCCTACGAGCAGTACTTC. It is translated as CASSPGLGPYEQYF.

This clone was seen a handful of times. V usage is TRBV7-2 and J usage is TRBJ2-7; D may be TRBD2 (6 bases). CDR1 and CDR2 from the germline V gene are SGHTA and FQGNSA. The CDR3 has 16 residues. Between the trimmed V and J ends, which lost 1 base and 4 bases, there was a span of 17 bases. The CDR3: CASSLDWGGNRYEQYF. Written as DNA, the CDR3 is TGTGCCAGCAGCTTAGATTGGGGCGGGAACAGGTACGAGCAGTACTTC.

V is TRBV25-1 and J is TRBJ1-1, with TRBD1 matching 7 bases. The germline CDR1 and CDR2 sequences are MGHDK and SYGVNS. The CDR3 contains 14 residues. V shed 5 bases, J shed 6 bases, and the junction held 9 bases outside the gene matches. This chain's CDR3 is CASSLTGRFSEAFF. CDR3 DNA: TGTGCCAGCAGTTTGACAGGGCGCTTCTCTGAAGCTTTCTTT.

A note on this clone: Its ends do not fully match the called genes, so a read error is possible. The rearrangement links TRBV7-9 to TRBJ2-7, with a tentative D call TRBD1 (5 bases). CDR3 length equals 13 residues. Germline V gene sequence: CDR1 SEHNR, CDR2 FQNEAQ (reference sequence). Here the CDR3 DNA reads TGTTCCAGCAGCACCCCGACAGAGTACGAGCAGTACTTC. Amino acids: CSSSTPTEYEQYF.

The V gene is TRBV7-2, the J gene TRBJ2-7, with TRBD1 identical over 7 bases. J was trimmed by 4 bases and V by 5 bases; bases with no gene match: 2. The CDR3 has 12 residues. Germline CDR1 SGHTA, CDR2 FQGNSA. CDR3 sequence: CASSAGGYEQYF. The DNA of the CDR3 is TGTGCCAGCAGCGCAGGGGGATACGAGCAGTACTTC.

The V gene is TRBV6-6, the J gene TRBJ2-1; 10 positions match TRBD2. Germline V CDR1 and CDR2: MNHNY, SVGAGI (reference sequence). This CDR3 is built from 14 residues. V shed 7 bases, J shed 8 bases, and the junction held 8 bases outside the gene matches. The CDR3 loop reads CASMSLGTSDEQFF. In nucleotides, the CDR3 is TGTGCCAGCATGTCTTTGGGGACTAGCGATGAGCAGTTCTTC.

The chain joins TRBV28 to TRBJ2-1; 12 bases match TRBD1. Trimming at V came to 4 bases and at J to 8 bases, leaving 9 bases not matched to a gene. Germline V lookup: CDR1 MDHEN, CDR2 SYDVKM. This CDR3 is 16 amino acids long. The CDR3 loop reads CASSSPGTGGRDEQFF. The CDR3 bases are TGTGCCAGCAGTTCCCCCGGGACAGGGGGCAGGGATGAGCAGTTCTTC. The variable domain in full, completed from reference TRBV28 and TRBJ2-1, reads DVKVTQSSRYLVKRTGEKVFLECVQDMDHENMFWYRQDPGLGLRLIYFSYDVKMKEKGDIPEGYSVSREKKERFSLILESASTNQTSMYLCASSSPGTGGRDEQFFGPGTRLTVL.

The CDR3 loop reads CASSLYGQGKADTQYF. The DNA for the CDR3 is TGTGCCAGCAGCTTATACGGACAGGGGAAGGCAGATACGCAGTATTTT. This chain connects TRBV7-2 to TRBJ2-3; TRBD1 matches at 9 bases. From germline, CDR1 is SGHTA and CDR2 FQGNSA. The CDR3 runs to 16 residues. Trimming removed 2 bases from V and 4 bases from J; junction bases left unmatched: 7.

The rearrangement links TRBV9 to TRBJ2-3; unclear D gene. The CDR3 has 15 amino acids. V was shortened by 0 bases and J by 2 bases, with 10 bases between the two germline ends. Germline CDR1 is SGDLS and CDR2 is YYNGEE. For the CDR3, the DNA is TGTGCCAGCAGCGTAGTCGATATCTACACAGATACGCAGTATTTT. This codes for CASSVVDIYTDTQYF. Supplemented by reference TRBV9 and TRBJ2-3, the full variable domain reads DSGVTQTPKHLITATGQRVTLRCSPRSGDLSVYWYQQSLDQGLQFLIQYYNGEERAKGNILERFSAQQFPDLHSELNLSSLELGDSALYFCASSVVDIYTDTQYFGPGTRLTVL.

V usage is TRBV4-2 and J usage is TRBJ2-1, with 9 nucleotides matching TRBD2. The germline V gene has CDR1 LGHNA and CDR2 YNFKEQ. V shed 1 base, J shed 0 bases, and the junction held 7 bases outside the gene matches. The CDR3 is 18 residues long. Here the CDR3 DNA reads TGTGCCAGCAGCCAAGTATGGTCTAGCGGGGACTCCTACAATGAGCAGTTCTTC. Protein product: CASSQVWSSGDSYNEQFF.

The chain has TRBV7-2 and TRBJ2-5; D might be TRBD1 (5 bases). The CDR3 loop spans 15 amino acids. Germline V gene lookup returns CDR1 SGHTA and CDR2 FQGNSA. The V end was cut by 4 bases, the J end by 4 bases, with 16 bases between. Written as DNA, the CDR3 is TGTGCCAGCAGCTGGGAAAGGGCTCAGGGAGAGACCCAGTACTTC. Translation gives CASSWERAQGETQYF.

The chain carries TRBV25-1 and TRBJ1-2; perhaps TRBD1 as D (5 bases). Germline CDR1 reads MGHDK; CDR2 reads SYGVNS. The CDR3 contains 14 residues. The germline V and J ends were trimmed by 4 bases and 1 base, with 10 bases remaining between them. The CDR3 region is CASSAQGGNYGYTF. The CDR3 DNA reads TGTGCCAGCAGTGCTCAGGGCGGTAACTATGGCTACACCTTC.

The chain is built from TRBV7-2 and TRBJ2-1; a weak D match, TRBD2 (5 bases). The CDR3 runs to 13 residues. V was clipped by 6 bases and J by 4 bases, with 10 bases between them. Germline V gene lookup returns CDR1 SGHTA and CDR2 FQGNSA. This CDR3 is CASRYVAYNEQFF. Written as DNA, the CDR3 is TGTGCCAGCAGGTACGTAGCGTACAATGAGCAGTTCTTC.

The gene calls are TRBV29-1 and TRBJ2-1, with 8 bases identical to TRBD2. Germline CDR1 reads SQVTM; CDR2 reads ANQGSEA. Trimming cost V 2 bases and J 7 bases; bases outside gene matches: 16. This CDR3 spans 17 amino acids. In DNA form, the CDR3 reads TGCAGCGTTGAATTACCCAGAACAGCGGGAGCTGGGAATGAGCAGTTCTTC. This codes for CSVELPRTAGAGNEQFF.

V gene TRBV7-9 combines with J gene TRBJ1-1, with D maybe TRBD1 (6 bases). Looked up from germline, CDR1 is SEHNR and CDR2 is FQNEAQ (reference sequence). V lost 1 base to trimming and J lost 4 bases, with 13 bases between them. The CDR3 is 15 amino acids. The CDR3 is CASSLGGPAGTEAFF. The CDR3 region has the DNA TGTGCCAGCAGCTTAGGGGGGCCGGCGGGCACTGAAGCTTTCTTT.

This chain links TRBV19 with TRBJ1-2; no clear D. The germline gives CDR1 LNHDA, CDR2 SQIVND (reference sequence). The CDR3 is 13 residues long. With 5 bases removed from V and 4 bases from J, the gap between germline ends came to 11 bases. CDR3 bases: TGTGCCAGTAGTGGCGGCCTTAGCTATGGCTACACCTTC. Encoded protein: CASSGGLSYGYTF.

The rearrangement links TRBV2 to TRBJ2-3; 7 nucleotides line up with TRBD2. This CDR3 contains 18 residues. Germline trimming cut 4 bases from V and 2 bases from J; bases unmatched to any gene: 15. The germline V gene encodes CDR1 SNHLY and CDR2 FYNNEI. The CDR3 reads CASSVARSWGGDTDTQYF. The CDR3 DNA follows: TGTGCCAGCAGTGTAGCCCGAAGTTGGGGAGGGGACACAGATACGCAGTATTTT. Drawing the rest from reference TRBV2 and TRBJ2-3, the complete variable domain is EPEVTQTPSHQVTQMGQEVILRCVPISNHLYFYWYRQILGQKVEFLVSFYNNEISEKSEIFDDQFSVERPDGSNFTLKIRSTKLEDSAMYFCASSVARSWGGDTDTQYFGPGTRLTVL.

The chain uses TRBV19 and TRBJ1-2, with TRBD1 identical over 12 bases. Germline V gene data show CDR1 as LNHDA and CDR2 as SQIVND (reference sequence). The V and J ends lost 8 bases and 6 bases, in that order; junction bases with no gene match: 13. The CDR3 is made up of 16 amino acids. CDR3 residues: CASEWGQGASLDGYTF. CDR3 DNA sequence: TGTGCCAGTGAATGGGGACAGGGGGCTTCATTGGATGGCTACACCTTC.

V is TRBV5-1 and J is TRBJ1-2; D possibly corresponds to TRBD1 (5 bases). CDR3 size: 14 residues. CDR1 SGHRS and CDR2 YFSETQ come from the germline V gene. With 3 bases removed from V and 3 bases from J, the gap between germline ends came to 12 bases. The CDR3 nucleotides read TGCGCCAGCAGCTGGGAGGGGACTTACTATGGCTACACCTTC. The encoded protein is CASSWEGTYYGYTF.